In its sample, the clone carrying this T cell receptor (beta chain) was seen a few times. Its specificity is unknown. This sample is drawn from a study of CD8+ T cells in alopecia areata. Study information: Treated patients were given 5 to 10 mg oral tofacitinib twice daily. Findings of the study overall: Scalp and blood retained many expanded lesional clones during tofacitinib. Sequenced scalp T cells also include alphabeta T cells resident in normal skin.

V shed 5 bases and J shed 5 bases, with 18 bases lying between them. The CDR3 length is 14 residues. The germline V gene has CDR1 SQVTM and CDR2 ANQGSEA. Reverse transcription of extracted RNA yielded cDNA, which provided the sequencing template. Sequencing used immunoSEQ multiplex PCR; TCRdb keeps in-frame clones, though not all of them. The data contain 200,000 to 250,000 clones, 64% of them seen just once; the ten biggest clones take up around 4%. Indicated treatment: oral pan-JAK inhibitor, 5-10 mg twice daily. This sequence joins TRBV29-1 and TRBJ1-2; weak D call: TRBD1 (6 bases). The sequence was obtained from a human donor with alopecia areata. The sample consisted of CD4+ T cells sorted from blood, taken at week 4, from a patient treated with tofacitinib. This CDR3 is CSVLGEQGLYGYTF. CDR3 DNA sequence: TGCAGCGTTCTTGGTGAACAGGGCCTTTATGGCTACACCTTC.